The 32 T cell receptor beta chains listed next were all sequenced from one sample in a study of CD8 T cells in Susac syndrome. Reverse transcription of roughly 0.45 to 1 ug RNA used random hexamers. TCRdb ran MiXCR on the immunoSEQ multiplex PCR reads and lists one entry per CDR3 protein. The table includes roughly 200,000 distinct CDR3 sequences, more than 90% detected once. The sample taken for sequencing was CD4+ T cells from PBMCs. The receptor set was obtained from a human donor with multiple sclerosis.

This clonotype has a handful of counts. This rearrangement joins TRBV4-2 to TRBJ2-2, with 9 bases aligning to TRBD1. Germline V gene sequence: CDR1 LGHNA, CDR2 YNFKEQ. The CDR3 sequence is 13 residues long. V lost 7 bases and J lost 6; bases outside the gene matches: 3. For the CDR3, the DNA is TGTGCCAGCACCCGACAGGGGGCCGGGGAGCTGTTTTTT. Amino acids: CASTRQGAGELFF.

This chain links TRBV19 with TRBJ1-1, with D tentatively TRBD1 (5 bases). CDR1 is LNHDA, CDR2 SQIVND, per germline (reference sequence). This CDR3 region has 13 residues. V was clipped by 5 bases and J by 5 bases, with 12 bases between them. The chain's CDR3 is CASSGVEGTEAFF. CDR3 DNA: TGTGCCAGTAGTGGGGTAGAGGGGACTGAAGCTTTCTTT. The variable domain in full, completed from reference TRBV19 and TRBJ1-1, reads DGGITQSPKYLFRKEGQNVTLSCEQNLNHDAMYWYRQDPGQGLRLIYYSQIVNDFQKGDIAEGYSVSREKKESFPLTVTSAQKNPTAFYLCASSGVEGTEAFFGQGTRLTVV.

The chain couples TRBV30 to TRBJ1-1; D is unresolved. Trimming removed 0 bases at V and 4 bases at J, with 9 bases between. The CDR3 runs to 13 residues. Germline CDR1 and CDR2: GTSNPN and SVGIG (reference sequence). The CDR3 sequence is CAWSVAAGTEAFF. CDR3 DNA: TGTGCCTGGAGTGTAGCCGCAGGCACTGAAGCTTTCTTT.

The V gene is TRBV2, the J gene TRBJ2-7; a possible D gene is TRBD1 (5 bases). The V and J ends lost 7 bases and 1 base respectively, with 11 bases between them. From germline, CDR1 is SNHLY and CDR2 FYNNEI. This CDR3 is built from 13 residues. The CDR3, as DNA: TGTGCCAGCATAGCAGGGATTTCCTACGAGCAGTACTTC. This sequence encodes CASIAGISYEQYF.

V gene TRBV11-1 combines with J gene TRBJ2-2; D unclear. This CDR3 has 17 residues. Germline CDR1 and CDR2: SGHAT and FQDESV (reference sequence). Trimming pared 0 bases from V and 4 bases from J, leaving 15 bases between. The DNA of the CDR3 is TGTGCCAGCAGCTTAGCGCCCTCGTTTGCCCCCACCGGGGAGCTGTTTTTT. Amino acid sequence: CASSLAPSFAPTGELFF.

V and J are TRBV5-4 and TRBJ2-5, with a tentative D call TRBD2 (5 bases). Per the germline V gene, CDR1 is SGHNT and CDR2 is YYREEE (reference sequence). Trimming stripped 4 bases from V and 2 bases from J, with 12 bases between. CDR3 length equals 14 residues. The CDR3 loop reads CASSDTRGQETQYF. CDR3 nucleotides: TGTGCCAGCAGCGACACTCGAGGGCAAGAGACCCAGTACTTC.

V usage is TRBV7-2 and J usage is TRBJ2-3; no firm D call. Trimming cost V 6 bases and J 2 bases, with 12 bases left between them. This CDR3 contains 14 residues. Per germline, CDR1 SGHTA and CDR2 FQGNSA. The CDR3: CASRTQRLTDTQYF. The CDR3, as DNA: TGTGCCAGCAGGACTCAAAGACTCACAGATACGCAGTATTTT.

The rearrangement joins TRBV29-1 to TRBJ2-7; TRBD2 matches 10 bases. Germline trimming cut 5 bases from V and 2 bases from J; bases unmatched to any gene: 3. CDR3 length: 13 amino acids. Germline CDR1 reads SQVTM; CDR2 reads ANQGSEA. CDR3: CSVQAGGPYEQYF. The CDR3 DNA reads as TGCAGCGTTCAAGCGGGGGGGCCCTACGAGCAGTACTTC.

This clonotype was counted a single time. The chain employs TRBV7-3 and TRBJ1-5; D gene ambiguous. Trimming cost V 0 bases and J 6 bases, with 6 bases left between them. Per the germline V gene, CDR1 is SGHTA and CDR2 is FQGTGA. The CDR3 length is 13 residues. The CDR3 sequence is CASSLTPGQPQHF. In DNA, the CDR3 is TGTGCCAGCAGCTTAACGCCTGGTCAGCCCCAGCATTTT. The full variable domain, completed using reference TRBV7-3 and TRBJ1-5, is GAGVSQTPSNKVTEKGKYVELRCDPISGHTALYWYRQSLGQGPEFLIYFQGTGAADDSGLPNDRFFAVRPEGSVSTLKIQRTERGDSAVYLCASSLTPGQPQHFGDGTRLSIL.

CDR3 loop: CASSQGPGEAYEQYF. CDR3 coding DNA: TGTGCCAGCAGCCAAGGTCCGGGGGAGGCCTACGAGCAGTACTTC. This chain links TRBV3-1 with TRBJ2-7, with a possible D match to TRBD2 (6 bases). The CDR3 covers 15 residues. Trimming left V 1 base short and J 2 bases short, with 12 bases between. Germline-derived CDR1 and CDR2 are LGHDT and YNNKEL (reference sequence).

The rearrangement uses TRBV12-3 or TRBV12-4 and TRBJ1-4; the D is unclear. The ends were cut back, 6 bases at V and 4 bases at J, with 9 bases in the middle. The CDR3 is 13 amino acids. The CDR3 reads CASSPTGNEKLFF. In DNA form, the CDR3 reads TGTGCCAGCAGCCCCACGGGTAATGAAAAACTGTTTTTT.

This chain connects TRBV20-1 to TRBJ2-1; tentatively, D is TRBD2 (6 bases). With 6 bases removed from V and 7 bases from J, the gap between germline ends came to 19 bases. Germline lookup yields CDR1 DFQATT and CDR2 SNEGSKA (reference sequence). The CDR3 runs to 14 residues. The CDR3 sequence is CSADLSGVGNEQFF. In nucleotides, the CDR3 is TGCAGTGCCGACCTCTCGGGGGTCGGGAATGAGCAGTTCTTC.

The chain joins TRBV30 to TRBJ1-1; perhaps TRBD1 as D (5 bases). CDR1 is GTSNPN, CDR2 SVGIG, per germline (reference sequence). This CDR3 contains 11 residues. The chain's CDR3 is CGRGRDTEAFF. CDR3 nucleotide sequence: TGTGGACGGGGCAGGGACACTGAAGCTTTCTTT.

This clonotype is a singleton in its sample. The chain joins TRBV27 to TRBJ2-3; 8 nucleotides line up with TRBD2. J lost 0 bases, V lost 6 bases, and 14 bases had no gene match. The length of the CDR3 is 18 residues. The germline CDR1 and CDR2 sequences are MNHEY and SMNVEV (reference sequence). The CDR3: CASSPFGSGGLSTDTQYF. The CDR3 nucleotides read TGTGCCAGCAGCCCCTTTGGGAGCGGGGGACTCAGCACAGATACGCAGTATTTT.

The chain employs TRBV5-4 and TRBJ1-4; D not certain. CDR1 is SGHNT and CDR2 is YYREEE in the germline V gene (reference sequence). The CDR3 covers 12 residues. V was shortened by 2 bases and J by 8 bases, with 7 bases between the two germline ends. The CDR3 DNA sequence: TGTGCCAGCAGCTTTAGGGAAGAAAAACTGTTTTTT. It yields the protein CASSFREEKLFF.

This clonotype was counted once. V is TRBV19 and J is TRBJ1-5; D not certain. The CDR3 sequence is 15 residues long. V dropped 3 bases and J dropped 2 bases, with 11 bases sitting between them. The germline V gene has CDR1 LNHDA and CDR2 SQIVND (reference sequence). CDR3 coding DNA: TGTGCCAGTAGTATCGCCGGGGTCCGCAATCAGCCCCAGCATTTT. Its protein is CASSIAGVRNQPQHF.

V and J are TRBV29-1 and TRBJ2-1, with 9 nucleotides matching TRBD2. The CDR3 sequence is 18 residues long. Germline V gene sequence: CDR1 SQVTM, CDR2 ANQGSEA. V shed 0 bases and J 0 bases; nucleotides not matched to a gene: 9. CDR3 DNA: TGCAGCGTTGAAGATGAAGTCCCAGCGGGGGGCTCCTACAATGAGCAGTTCTTC. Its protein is CSVEDEVPAGGSYNEQFF.

CDR3 DNA: TGTGCCAGCAGCTCGGACAGATCCTACGAGCAGTACTTC. It specifies CASSSDRSYEQYF. This chain links TRBV7-2 with TRBJ2-7, with D possibly being TRBD1 (6 bases). CDR3 length: 13 amino acids. Trimming cost V 4 bases and J 1 base, with 8 bases left between them. The germline CDR1 and CDR2 sequences are SGHTA and FQGNSA.

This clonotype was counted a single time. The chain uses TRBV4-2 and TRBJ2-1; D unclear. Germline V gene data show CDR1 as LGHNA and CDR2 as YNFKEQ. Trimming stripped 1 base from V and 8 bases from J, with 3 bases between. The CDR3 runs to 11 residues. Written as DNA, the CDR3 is TGTGCCAGCAGCCAAGCTGATGAGCAGTTCTTC. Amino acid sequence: CASSQADEQFF.

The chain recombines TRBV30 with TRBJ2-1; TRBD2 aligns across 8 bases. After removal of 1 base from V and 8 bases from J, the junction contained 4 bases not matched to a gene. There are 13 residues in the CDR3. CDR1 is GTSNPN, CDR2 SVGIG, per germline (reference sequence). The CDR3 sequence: CAWSGLALHEQFF. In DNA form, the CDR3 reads TGTGCCTGGAGTGGACTAGCGCTGCATGAGCAGTTCTTC.

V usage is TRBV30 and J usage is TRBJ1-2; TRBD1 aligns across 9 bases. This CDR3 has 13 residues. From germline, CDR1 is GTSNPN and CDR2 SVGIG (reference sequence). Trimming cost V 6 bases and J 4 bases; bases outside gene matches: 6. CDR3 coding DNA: TGTGCCTGCAGTAAGGGACAGGGCTATGGCTACACCTTC. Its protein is CACSKGQGYGYTF. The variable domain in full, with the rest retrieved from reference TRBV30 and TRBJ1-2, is SQTIHQWPATLVQPVGSPLSLECTVEGTSNPNLYWYRQAAGRGLQLLFYSVGIGQISSEVPQNLSASRPQDRQFILSSKKLLLSDSGFYLCACSKGQGYGYTFGSGTRLTVV.

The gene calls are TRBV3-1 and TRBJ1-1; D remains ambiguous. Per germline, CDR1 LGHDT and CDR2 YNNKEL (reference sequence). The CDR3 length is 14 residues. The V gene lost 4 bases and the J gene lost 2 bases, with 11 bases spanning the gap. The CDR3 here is CASSLKHRNTEAFF. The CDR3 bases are TGTGCCAGCAGCCTAAAACATAGAAACACTGAAGCTTTCTTT.

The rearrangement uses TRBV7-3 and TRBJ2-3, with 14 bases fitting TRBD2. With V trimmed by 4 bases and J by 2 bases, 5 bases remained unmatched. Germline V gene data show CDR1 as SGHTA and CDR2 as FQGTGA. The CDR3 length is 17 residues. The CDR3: CASSSGLAGANTDTQYF. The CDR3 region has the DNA TGTGCCAGCAGCTCGGGACTAGCGGGGGCGAACACAGATACGCAGTATTTT.

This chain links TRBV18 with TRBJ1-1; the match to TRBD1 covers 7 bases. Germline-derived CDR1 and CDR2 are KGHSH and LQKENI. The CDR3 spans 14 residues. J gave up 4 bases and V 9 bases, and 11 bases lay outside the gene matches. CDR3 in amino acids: CASFDRDFGTEAFF. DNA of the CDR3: TGTGCCAGTTTCGACAGGGATTTCGGCACTGAAGCTTTCTTT.

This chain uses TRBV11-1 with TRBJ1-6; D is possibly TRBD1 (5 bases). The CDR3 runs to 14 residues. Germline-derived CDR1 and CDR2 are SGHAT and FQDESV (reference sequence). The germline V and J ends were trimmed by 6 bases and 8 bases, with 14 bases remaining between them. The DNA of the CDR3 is TGTGCCAGCAGTTCGCAGGGTGGGGATTCACCCCTCCACTTT. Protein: CASSSQGGDSPLHF.

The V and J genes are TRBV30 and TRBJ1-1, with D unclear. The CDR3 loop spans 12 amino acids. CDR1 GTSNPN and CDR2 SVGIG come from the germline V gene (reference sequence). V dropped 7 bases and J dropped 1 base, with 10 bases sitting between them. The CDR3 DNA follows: TGTGCCTCGAAACCAAGGAACACTGAAGCTTTCTTT. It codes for CASKPRNTEAFF.

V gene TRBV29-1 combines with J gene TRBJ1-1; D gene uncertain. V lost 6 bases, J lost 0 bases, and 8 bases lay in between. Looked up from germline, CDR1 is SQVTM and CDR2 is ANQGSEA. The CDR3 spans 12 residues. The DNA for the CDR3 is TGCAGCGTGGAGACGGTGAACACTGAAGCTTTCTTT. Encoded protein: CSVETVNTEAFF.

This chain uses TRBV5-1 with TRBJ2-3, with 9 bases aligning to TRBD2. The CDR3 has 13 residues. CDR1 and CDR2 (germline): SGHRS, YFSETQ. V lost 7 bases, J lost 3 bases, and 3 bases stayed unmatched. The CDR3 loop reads CASASGETDTQYF. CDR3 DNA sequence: TGCGCCAGCGCTAGCGGGGAGACAGATACGCAGTATTTT.

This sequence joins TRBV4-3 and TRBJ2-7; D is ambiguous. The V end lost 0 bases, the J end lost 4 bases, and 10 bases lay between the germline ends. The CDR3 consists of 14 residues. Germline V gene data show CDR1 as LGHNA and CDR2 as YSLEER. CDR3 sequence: CASSQDLAVYEQYF. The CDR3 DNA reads TGCGCCAGCAGCCAAGATCTTGCGGTTTACGAGCAGTACTTC.

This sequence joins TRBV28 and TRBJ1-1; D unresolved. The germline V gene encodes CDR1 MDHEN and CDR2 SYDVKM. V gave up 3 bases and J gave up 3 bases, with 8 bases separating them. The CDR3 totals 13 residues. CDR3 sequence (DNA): TGTGCCAGCAGTTTTTACGGGTACACTGAAGCTTTCTTT. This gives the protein CASSFYGYTEAFF. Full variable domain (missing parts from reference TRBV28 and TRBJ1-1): DVKVTQSSRYLVKRTGEKVFLECVQDMDHENMFWYRQDPGLGLRLIYFSYDVKMKEKGDIPEGYSVSREKKERFSLILESASTNQTSMYLCASSFYGYTEAFFGQGTRLTVV.

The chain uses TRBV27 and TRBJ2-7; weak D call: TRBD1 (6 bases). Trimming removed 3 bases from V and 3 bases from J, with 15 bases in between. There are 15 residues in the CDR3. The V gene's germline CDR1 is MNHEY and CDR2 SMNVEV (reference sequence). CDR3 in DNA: TGTGCCAGCAGTTTTCAGGGGCACGACCTCTACGAGCAGTACTTC. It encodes CASSFQGHDLYEQYF.

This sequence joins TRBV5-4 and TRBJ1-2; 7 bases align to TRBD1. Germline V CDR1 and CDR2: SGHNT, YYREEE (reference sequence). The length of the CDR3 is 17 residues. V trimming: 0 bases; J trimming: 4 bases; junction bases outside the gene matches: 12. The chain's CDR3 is CASSLGTGGTAGYGYTF. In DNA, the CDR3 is TGTGCCAGCAGCTTGGGAACCGGTGGGACAGCGGGCTATGGCTACACCTTC.